This entry lists 2 T cell receptor beta chains sequenced from one sample in a study of T cell responses to AZD1222 COVID-19 vaccine. Assay used: immunoSEQ multiplex PCR; TCRdb lists only in-frame clones, some missing. Of fewer than 80,000 clones in the sample, 88% were seen once. Material: peripheral blood, obtained 28 days after the second dose of the MenACWY control vaccine. The receptors originated from an adult who received the MenACWY meningococcal vaccine as a control.

The CDR3 sequence: CASSYVRGLADTQYF. The CDR3 bases are TGTGCCAGCAGTTACGTCAGGGGGCTCGCAGATACGCAGTATTTT. The chain couples TRBV6-6 to TRBJ2-3, with TRBD1 identical over 8 bases. This CDR3 has 15 amino acids. The germline CDR1 and CDR2 sequences are MNHNY and SVGAGI (reference sequence). V lost 2 bases, J lost 4 bases, and 5 bases stayed unmatched.

The gene calls are TRBV15 and TRBJ1-5, with D possibly matching TRBD1 (6 bases). V was shortened by 4 bases and J by 4 bases, with 11 bases between the two germline ends. This CDR3 spans 14 amino acids. Germline CDR1 LNHNV, CDR2 YYDKDF (reference sequence). In DNA form, the CDR3 reads TGTGCCACCAGCACTATAACAGGGAATCAGCCCCAGCATTTT. This gives the protein CATSTITGNQPQHF. The full variable domain, rest sourced from reference TRBV15 and TRBJ1-5, is DAMVIQNPRYQVTQFGKPVTLSCSQTLNHNVMYWYQQKSSQAPKLLFHYYDKDFNNEADTPDNFQSRRPNTSFCFLDIRSPGLGDTAMYLCATSTITGNQPQHFGDGTRLSIL.